This TCR beta chain emerged from a study of preoperative IRX-2 immunotherapy in early breast cancer. This CDR3 region has 14 residues. Germline V lookup: CDR1 SGHRS, CDR2 YFSETQ. Trimming pared 4 bases from V and 7 bases from J, leaving 17 bases between. This clone appeared a single time. The sample's treatment: preoperative locoregional IRX-2 cytokine immunotherapy. The assay was immunoSEQ multiplex PCR, and TCRdb's table has in-frame clones only and misses some. The repertoire has around 30,000 clones, 70% to 85% of them found once; the top ten carry under 4%. The source is a human donor with breast cancer. The gene calls are TRBV5-1 and TRBJ1-2; D remains ambiguous. The sample was gathered from a patient treated with IRX-2 immunotherapy. CDR3 nucleotide sequence: TGCGCCAGCAGCCACAACAGTGTATCGGGTGGCTACACCTTC. It is translated as CASSHNSVSGGYTF.